This T cell receptor beta chain was obtained from a study of CD8+ T cells in alopecia areata. Germline V gene data show CDR1 as NNHDY and CDR2 as SYVADS. V was clipped by 1 base and J by 1 base; unmatched bases: 2. The CDR3 sequence is 16 residues long. On this clone: Gene names are mouse gene names. The read stops 4 residues short of the end of the CDR3; the missing end is completed from the germline J gene. At the DNA level, this CDR3 is encoded by other sequences in the same sample as well.

Sequencing relied on a cDNA template that was reverse transcribed from extracted RNA. The assay was immunoSEQ multiplex PCR, and TCRdb's table has in-frame clones only and misses some. The sample yields some 110,000 clones, without any singletons. The V gene is TRBV13-3, the J gene TRBJ1-1; 12 positions match TRBD1. The sequencing sample was made of lesional skin. The TCR comes from a C3H/HeJ mouse with alopecia areata. For this strain, the MHC haplotype corresponds to H2-k. The CDR3 loop is CASSDSGQGANTEVFF. CDR3 bases read: TGTGCCAGCAGTGATTCGGGACAGGGGGCGAACACA.